This T cell receptor beta chain was identified during a study of blood T cell repertoires in COVID-19. Study summary: T cells, B-cell-depleted T cells, or PBMCs provided the cDNA or gDNA that served as material.

This clone came up once. Enrolment of Seattle patients took place during active infection, and they were followed longitudinally. Original handling: Estimated nucleated cell counts came from reference gene primer amplification. TCRdb keeps only in-frame clones here, not all; method: immunoSEQ multiplex PCR. D and trimming were read from the DNA, whereas the V and J calls and clone size are those reported in that table. The sample has about 160,000 clones; 87% are singletons. The sample comprised peripheral blood. The source is a woman in her seventies with COVID-19, enrolled during active disease.

The DNA for the CDR3 is TGTGCCAGCAGCTCCTCGACAGGGGGCCCTGGAAACACCATATATTTT. Translation: CASSSSTGGPGNTIYF. V gene TRBV28 combines with J gene TRBJ1-3; 10 bases fit TRBD1. Trimming removed 6 bases from V and 2 bases from J; junction bases left unmatched: 7. In germline, CDR1 is MDHEN, CDR2 SYDVKM. This CDR3 region has 16 residues.